A single sample gave rise to the 30 T cell receptor beta chains below, sequenced in a study of blood T cell repertoires in COVID-19. Produced via immunoSEQ multiplex PCR; TCRdb's table is partial and in-frame only. Counted here are more than 250,000 clones, around 78% occurring once; the ten biggest clones make up about 4.3%. The sequencing sample was made of peripheral blood. These receptors originate from a man aged 55 to 70 who had recovered from COVID-19.

The J gene is TRBJ2-6, the V gene TRBV11-2, with 11 bases that match TRBD1. The CDR3 covers 18 residues. The germline CDR1 and CDR2 sequences are SGHAT and FQNNGV. V lost 3 bases to trimming and J lost 0 bases; unmatched junction nucleotides: 4. The CDR3 protein is CASSLGQGVTSGANVLTF. The CDR3 DNA sequence: TGTGCCAGCAGCTTGGGACAGGGGGTAACCTCTGGGGCCAACGTCCTGACTTTC.

V and J are TRBV7-2 and TRBJ2-1, with no clear D. The CDR3 sequence is 14 residues long. The V end was cut by 1 base, the J end by 7 bases, with 11 bases between. Germline V CDR1 and CDR2: SGHTA, FQGNSA. CDR3 nucleotides: TGTGCCAGCAGCTTAGTTGAGACGACTAATGAGCAGTTCTTC. It specifies CASSLVETTNEQFF.

This chain links TRBV6-1 with TRBJ1-5; the match to TRBD1 covers 9 bases. V was clipped by 6 bases and J by 5 bases; unmatched bases: 8. The CDR3 covers 15 residues. CDR1 and CDR2 (germline): MNHNS, SASEGT. In DNA, the CDR3 is TGTGCCAGCAGCATTGGACAGGGGCGAGATCAGCCCCAGCATTTT. Its protein is CASSIGQGRDQPQHF.

This clone has just a few counts. The chain couples TRBV3-1 (or the pseudogene TRBV3-2) to TRBJ2-7, with D perhaps matching TRBD1 (6 bases). V lost 4 bases, J lost 4 bases, and 11 bases lay in between. This CDR3 region has 13 residues. Germline V gene lookup returns CDR1 LGHDT and CDR2 YNNKEL (reference sequence). DNA for the CDR3: TGTGCCAGCAGCCTGGGGACAAGTTACGAGCAGTACTTC. Translation gives CASSLGTSYEQYF.

DNA for the CDR3: TGTGCCAGCAGCTTGATCGGCGGGAGCTCCTACGAGCAGTACTTC. This encodes CASSLIGGSSYEQYF. The chain joins TRBV5-4 to TRBJ2-7, with 7 bases fitting TRBD2. This CDR3 is 15 amino acids long. The trim removed 1 base at V and 0 bases at J, leaving 4 bases unmatched. The germline CDR1 and CDR2 sequences are SGHNT and YYREEE (reference sequence).

The chain combines TRBV27 with TRBJ2-2; a possible D gene is TRBD1 (5 bases). Germline V CDR1 and CDR2: MNHEY, SMNVEV (reference sequence). Trimming removed 4 bases at V and 4 bases at J, with 7 bases between. This CDR3 region has 13 residues. CDR3 nucleotides: TGTGCCAGCAGTTGGACACCCACCGGGGAGCTGTTTTTT. This encodes CASSWTPTGELFF.

The chain couples TRBV3-1 (or the pseudogene TRBV3-2) to TRBJ1-3; TRBD1 is a possible D gene (5 bases). CDR1 LGHDT and CDR2 YNNKEL come from the germline V gene (reference sequence). V was clipped by 2 bases and J by 2 bases, with 10 bases between them. This CDR3 comprises 15 residues. The CDR3 region is CASSQHTGAGNTIYF. CDR3 sequence (DNA): TGTGCCAGCAGCCAACATACGGGGGCTGGAAACACCATATATTTT.

The chain joins TRBV7-2 to TRBJ1-5; possible D gene TRBD1, 5 bases. In germline, CDR1 is SGHTA, CDR2 FQGNSA. The CDR3 spans 13 residues. Trimming shortened V by 0 bases and J by 6 bases, and 6 bases separated the two germline ends. The CDR3 sequence is CASSLAGLQPQHF. CDR3 nucleotide sequence: TGTGCCAGCAGCTTAGCGGGGCTTCAGCCCCAGCATTTT.

In its sample, this clone was seen a few times. The chain carries TRBV15 and TRBJ2-1; 16 bases map to TRBD2. The CDR3 consists of 17 residues. The junction had 5 bases not matched to a gene; V was cut back by 0 bases and J by 9 bases. The germline V gene has CDR1 LNHNV and CDR2 YYDKDF (reference sequence). The CDR3 DNA follows: TGTGCCACCAGCAGAGATTCCGGGACTAGCGGGAGGGGTGAGCAGTTCTTC. This codes for CATSRDSGTSGRGEQFF.

The chain combines TRBV19 with TRBJ1-6, with 7 nucleotides matching TRBD1. This CDR3 comprises 14 residues. Germline V lookup: CDR1 LNHDA, CDR2 SQIVND (reference sequence). J lost 10 bases, V lost 3 bases, and 6 bases had no gene match. This CDR3 is CASSILTGESPLHF. In DNA form, the CDR3 reads TGTGCCAGTAGTATTTTAACAGGGGAATCACCCCTCCACTTT.

The chain joins TRBV2 to TRBJ1-2, with 11 bases identical to TRBD1. Germline values: CDR1 SNHLY, CDR2 FYNNEI. The CDR3 covers 15 residues. V trimming: 0 bases; J trimming: 8 bases; junction bases outside the gene matches: 5. Here the CDR3 DNA reads TGTGCCAGCAGTGAAGCAGACCGGGACAGGGGGGGCTACACCTTC. As protein: CASSEADRDRGGYTF.

V usage is TRBV30 and J usage is TRBJ2-1; 8 bases agree with TRBD1. The CDR3 spans 14 residues. With V trimmed by 4 bases and J by 2 bases, 4 bases remained unmatched. Germline V CDR1 and CDR2: GTSNPN, SVGIG (reference sequence). Here the CDR3 DNA reads TGTGCCTGGACACCGGGACAGGCCTACAATGAGCAGTTCTTC. It translates to CAWTPGQAYNEQFF.

The chain couples TRBV11-2 to TRBJ1-4; no definite D call. The CDR3 length is 14 residues. Trimming removed 3 bases from V and 7 bases from J, with 12 bases in between. From germline, CDR1 is SGHAT and CDR2 FQNNGV. The CDR3 region has the DNA TGTGCCAGCAGCTTCCTGTCCTTCGGTGAAAAACTGTTTTTT. Amino acids: CASSFLSFGEKLFF.

V gene TRBV21-1 combines with J gene TRBJ2-2; the table's D call, TRBD2, was not checked against the DNA. TRBV21-1 is listed as a pseudogene. This CDR3 comprises 17 residues. As DNA, the CDR3 is TGTGCCAGCAGCAAAGGACTAGCGGGAGGCCGGACCGGGGAGCTGTTTTTT. Amino acid sequence: CASSKGLAGGRTGELFF.

The chain is built from TRBV29-1 and TRBJ2-7; the match to TRBD1 covers 7 bases. The CDR3 sequence is 13 residues long. Per the germline V gene, CDR1 is SQVTM and CDR2 is ANQGSEA. The V and J ends lost 6 bases and 0 bases, in that order; junction bases with no gene match: 5. Here the CDR3 reads CSVRQGNSYEQYF. CDR3 bases: TGCAGCGTCCGACAGGGAAACTCCTACGAGCAGTACTTC.

This chain uses TRBV3-1 (or the pseudogene TRBV3-2) with TRBJ2-7, with 12 bases fitting TRBD2. CDR1 and CDR2 from the germline V gene are LGHDT and YNNKEL (reference sequence). The CDR3 has 16 residues. V lost 2 bases, J lost 12 bases, and 14 bases stayed unmatched. The CDR3 sequence: CASSQSLVLAGGIWYF. The CDR3 DNA reads TGTGCCAGCAGCCAAAGTTTGGTACTAGCGGGGGGCATATGGTACTTC.

This chain connects TRBV5-6 to TRBJ2-5, with D uncertain. Germline values: CDR1 SGHDT, CDR2 YYEEEE. This CDR3 is 13 amino acids long. The V gene lost 1 base and the J gene lost 1 base, with 5 bases spanning the gap. CDR3 residues: CASSLTVQETQYF. The DNA for the CDR3 is TGTGCCAGCAGCTTGACAGTCCAAGAGACCCAGTACTTC.

Comment on this clone: An end of the junction differs from the germline gene, which may be a read error. The V call is TRBV7-7, the J call TRBJ2-5, with D possibly matching TRBD1 (5 bases). CDR3 length: 15 residues. The germline gives CDR1 SSHAT, CDR2 FNYEAQ (reference sequence). The CDR3 reads CASSLGQGVTETQYF. Written as DNA, the CDR3 is TGTGCTAGCAGCCTCGGACAAGGGGTTACAGAGACCCAGTACTTC.

V is TRBV27 and J is TRBJ2-7, with D maybe TRBD1 (5 bases). CDR1 and CDR2 (germline): MNHEY, SMNVEV (reference sequence). V lost 3 bases to trimming and J lost 3 bases, with 9 bases between them. This CDR3 is built from 13 residues. Here the CDR3 reads CASSFGQGYEQYF. CDR3 bases: TGTGCCAGCAGTTTCGGGCAGGGCTACGAGCAGTACTTC.

In DNA, the CDR3 is TGTGCTAGTGGAAACAGGGATCAGCCCCAGCATTTT. It codes for CASGNRDQPQHF. This chain uses TRBV12-5 with TRBJ1-5; a weak D match, TRBD1 (6 bases). Per germline, CDR1 LGHNT and CDR2 FRNRAP. The CDR3 loop spans 12 amino acids. The V end lost 6 bases, the J end lost 5 bases, and 8 bases lay between the germline ends.

In nucleotides, the CDR3 is TGTGCCAGCAGCCCCGACCCGGGACAGCAAGAGACCCAGTACTTC. This translates into CASSPDPGQQETQYF. The chain couples TRBV7-8 to TRBJ2-5; TRBD1 matches at 7 bases. Germline loops: CDR1 SGHVS, CDR2 FQNEAQ. With V trimmed by 5 bases and J by 2 bases, 8 bases remained unmatched. The CDR3 spans 15 residues.

The J gene is TRBJ2-5, the V gene TRBV28; perhaps TRBD2 as D (7 bases). The CDR3 extends over 13 amino acids. In germline, CDR1 is MDHEN, CDR2 SYDVKM. V was pared by 9 bases and J by 1 base, with 12 bases between. The CDR3 loop reads CASVRGAQETQYF. The CDR3 region has the DNA TGTGCCAGTGTCCGGGGGGCCCAAGAGACCCAGTACTTC. The variable domain in full, with the rest retrieved from reference TRBV28 and TRBJ2-5, is DVKVTQSSRYLVKRTGEKVFLECVQDMDHENMFWYRQDPGLGLRLIYFSYDVKMKEKGDIPEGYSVSREKKERFSLILESASTNQTSMYLCASVRGAQETQYFGPGTRLLVL.

This chain joins TRBV5-1 and TRBJ2-5; 8 bases are shared with TRBD2. Germline V lookup: CDR1 SGHRS, CDR2 YFSETQ. This CDR3 has 14 residues. V trimming: 4 bases; J trimming: 2 bases; junction bases outside the gene matches: 4. The CDR3 here is CASSTGLDQETQYF. In DNA form, the CDR3 reads TGCGCCAGCAGCACGGGACTAGATCAAGAGACCCAGTACTTC. Using reference TRBV5-1 and TRBJ2-5 for the parts outside the CDR3, the full variable domain is KAGVTQTPRYLIKTRGQQVTLSCSPISGHRSVSWYQQTPGQGLQFLFEYFSETQRNKGNFPGRFSGRQFSNSRSEMNVSTLELGDSALYLCASSTGLDQETQYFGPGTRLLVL.

This clone was detected ten times or more. The chain employs TRBV27 and TRBJ2-1; D is undetermined. V was cut by 8 bases and J by 0 bases, with 11 bases left in between. This CDR3 region has 14 residues. The germline V gene has CDR1 MNHEY and CDR2 SMNVEV (reference sequence). This chain's CDR3 is CASARGSSYNEQFF. DNA of the CDR3: TGTGCCAGCGCCCGCGGAAGCTCCTACAATGAGCAGTTCTTC.

V and J are TRBV6-5 and TRBJ1-1; 10 nucleotides agree with TRBD1. Germline values: CDR1 MNHEY, CDR2 SVGAGI. This CDR3 comprises 14 residues. J was trimmed by 4 bases and V by 6 bases; bases with no gene match: 5. For the CDR3, the DNA is TGTGCCAGCAGCAGGGACAGGGGTGCCACTGAAGCTTTCTTT. Protein sequence: CASSRDRGATEAFF.

This sequence joins TRBV5-1 and TRBJ2-1, with 10 bases identical to TRBD2. The trim removed 0 bases at V and 2 bases at J, leaving 2 bases unmatched. This CDR3 is 16 amino acids long. The V gene's germline CDR1 is SGHRS and CDR2 YFSETQ. DNA of the CDR3: TGCGCCAGCAGCTTGGCCCTAGCGGGAGCCTACAATGAGCAGTTCTTC. Protein: CASSLALAGAYNEQFF.

The chain carries TRBV5-1 and TRBJ2-5, with a possible D match to TRBD2 (6 bases). With 0 bases removed from V and 9 bases from J, the gap between germline ends came to 21 bases. The germline V gene encodes CDR1 SGHRS and CDR2 YFSETQ. The CDR3 consists of 16 residues. This chain's CDR3 is CASSLAGGAPKSAQYF. The CDR3 DNA sequence: TGCGCCAGCAGCTTGGCTGGCGGGGCTCCCAAGTCGGCCCAGTACTTC.

The chain is built from TRBV30 and TRBJ1-2; the match to TRBD1 covers 11 bases. V dropped 0 bases and J dropped 7; count of bases not matched to a gene: 7. The CDR3 extends over 15 amino acids. The germline CDR1 and CDR2 sequences are GTSNPN and SVGIG (reference sequence). In nucleotides, the CDR3 is TGTGCCTGGAGTGTACTCGGGACAGGGGGACGTGGCTACACCTTC. Translation: CAWSVLGTGGRGYTF.

The chain employs TRBV15 and TRBJ1-3, with a weak D call TRBD1 (6 bases). This CDR3 has 14 amino acids. V lost 1 base to trimming and J lost 4 bases, with 8 bases between them. From germline, CDR1 is LNHNV and CDR2 YYDKDF (reference sequence). The CDR3 nucleotides are TGTGCCACCAGCAGAGGTCAGGGGGGAAACACCATATATTTT. This encodes CATSRGQGGNTIYF. Complete variable domain (other parts from reference TRBV15 and TRBJ1-3): DAMVIQNPRYQVTQFGKPVTLSCSQTLNHNVMYWYQQKSSQAPKLLFHYYDKDFNNEADTPDNFQSRRPNTSFCFLDIRSPGLGDTAMYLCATSRGQGGNTIYFGEGSWLTVV.

This sequence joins TRBV5-4 and TRBJ2-3; D is possibly TRBD1 (6 bases). The germline CDR1 and CDR2 sequences are SGHNT and YYREEE (reference sequence). With 4 bases removed from V and 5 bases from J, the gap between germline ends came to 17 bases. The CDR3 totals 15 residues. The CDR3 DNA reads TGTGCCAGCAGCATTCGAGGGGGTAGGGGAGATACGCAGTATTTT. Its protein product is CASSIRGGRGDTQYF.